Each of the 26 T cell receptor beta chains below was sequenced from the same sample in a study of blood T cell repertoires in COVID-19. Data came from immunoSEQ multiplex PCR; TCRdb stores just in-frame clones and leaves some out. The repertoire holds roughly 130,000 clones, around 82% seen once, with approximately 12% in the top ten. The sequencing input was peripheral blood. These receptors were collected from a woman in her 30s who had recovered from COVID-19.

A few counts support this clone. V gene TRBV6-5 combines with J gene TRBJ2-7, with 7 nucleotides matching TRBD2. Germline CDR1 reads MNHEY; CDR2 reads SVGAGI. The length of the CDR3 is 14 residues. The V segment lost 7 bases and the J segment 5 bases; nucleotides outside the gene matches: 11. DNA for the CDR3: TGTGCCAGCAAGACCGGGACTATAGTCCACGAGCAGTACTTC. This encodes CASKTGTIVHEQYF.

V usage is TRBV3-1 (or the pseudogene TRBV3-2) and J usage is TRBJ1-1; 7 bases match TRBD1. The CDR3 length is 16 residues. V shed 5 bases, J shed 1 base, and the junction held 10 bases outside the gene matches. Germline values: CDR1 LGHDT, CDR2 YNNKEL (reference sequence). CDR3 DNA: TGTGCCAGCAGCTCACGCCACAGGGGCCCGAACACTGAAGCTTTCTTT. This sequence encodes CASSSRHRGPNTEAFF.

The chain has TRBV9 and TRBJ2-1, with 12 positions matching TRBD2. The CDR3 has 16 residues. CDR1 is SGDLS, CDR2 YYNGEE, per germline. Losses at the gene ends were 2 bases for V and 7 bases for J; bases not matched to a gene: 7. The CDR3 nucleotides read TGTGCCAGCAGCGTTGATCTAGCGGGGGGGAGGAATGAGCAGTTCTTC. The encoded protein is CASSVDLAGGRNEQFF.

This rearrangement joins TRBV29-1 to TRBJ1-2, with 7 bases fitting TRBD1. The CDR3 has 14 residues. Looked up from germline, CDR1 is SQVTM and CDR2 is ANQGSEA. V gave up 6 bases and J gave up 4 bases; unmatched junction bases: 11. CDR3 DNA: TGCAGCGTCCCCGTTAGGGGGCGCGGCTATGGCTACACCTTC. This codes for CSVPVRGRGYGYTF.

V and J are TRBV18 and TRBJ2-2, with 10 positions matching TRBD1. The ends lost 5 bases at V and 6 bases at J; junction bases unmatched: 6. CDR3 length equals 15 residues. Germline V gene lookup returns CDR1 KGHSH and CDR2 LQKENI. The CDR3 coding sequence is TGTGCCAGCTCATCACTCGGACAGGGGGCCGGGGAGCTGTTTTTT. This gives the protein CASSSLGQGAGELFF.

V usage is TRBV2 and J usage is TRBJ1-2, with D unclear. Germline V gene data show CDR1 as SNHLY and CDR2 as FYNNEI. The CDR3 totals 12 residues. V was cut by 4 bases and J by 8 bases, with 11 bases left in between. Here the CDR3 reads CASSADTGGYTF. For the CDR3, the DNA is TGTGCCAGCAGTGCAGACACGGGAGGCTACACCTTC.

This clone appeared a single time. The J gene is TRBJ2-6, the V gene TRBV5-1; a weak D match, TRBD2 (6 bases). The CDR3 length is 15 residues. The germline gives CDR1 SGHRS, CDR2 YFSETQ. Between the trimmed V and J ends, which lost 8 bases and 7 bases, there was a span of 19 bases. The CDR3 sequence is CASESGGTRANVLTF. CDR3 bases: TGCGCCAGTGAGTCAGGCGGGACCCGCGCCAACGTCCTGACTTTC.

The V and J genes are TRBV13 and TRBJ1-1, with 11 bases aligning to TRBD1. Losses at the gene ends were 6 bases for V and 5 bases for J; bases not matched to a gene: 5. The CDR3 consists of 14 residues. Looked up from germline, CDR1 is PRHDT and CDR2 is FYEKMQ (reference sequence). CDR3 in DNA: TGTGCCAGCAGGTGGGGACAGGGGGAGACTGAAGCTTTCTTT. This codes for CASRWGQGETEAFF. Supplemented by reference TRBV13 and TRBJ1-1, the full variable domain reads AAGVIQSPRHLIKEKRETATLKCYPIPRHDTVYWYQQGPGQDPQFLISFYEKMQSDKGSIPDRFSAQQFSDYHSELNMSSLELGDSALYFCASRWGQGETEAFFGQGTRLTVV.

Points on this clone: One junction end disagrees with the germline gene, perhaps due to a read error. The rearrangement joins TRBV7-7 to TRBJ2-5; D gene unclear. The CDR3 runs to 13 residues. Germline values: CDR1 SSHAT, CDR2 FNYEAQ (reference sequence). As DNA, the CDR3 is TGTGCTAGCAGCTCCACCCGACTCGAGACCCAGTACTTC. Its translation is CASSSTRLETQYF.

The chain has TRBV15 and TRBJ1-1; D gene ambiguous. This CDR3 is built from 14 residues. Germline V gene sequence: CDR1 LNHNV, CDR2 YYDKDF (reference sequence). The V gene lost 2 bases and the J gene lost 10 bases, with 17 bases spanning the gap. CDR3 in amino acids: CATSRHPDGSSAFF. For the CDR3, the DNA is TGTGCCACCAGCAGACATCCCGATGGTAGTTCAGCTTTCTTT.

This chain connects TRBV7-9 to TRBJ1-6; possibly TRBD1 for D (5 bases). The CDR3 extends over 15 amino acids. The germline V gene has CDR1 SEHNR and CDR2 FQNEAQ (reference sequence). Trimming took 5 bases from V and 8 from J, leaving 16 bases between them. The CDR3 protein is CASSPVAGRYSPLHF. CDR3 in DNA: TGTGCCAGCAGCCCGGTGGCAGGGCGGTATTCACCCCTCCACTTT.

This chain connects TRBV6-5 to TRBJ1-1, with D maybe TRBD1 (5 bases). Trimming took off 5 bases at V and 5 bases at J, with 18 bases between the two ends. The germline gives CDR1 MNHEY, CDR2 SVGAGI. The CDR3 loop spans 15 amino acids. This CDR3 is CASSQTEHKGTEAFF. The CDR3 DNA reads TGTGCCAGCAGTCAGACAGAGCATAAGGGTACTGAAGCTTTCTTT.

The V call is TRBV5-1, the J call TRBJ2-3; the D gene is possibly TRBD2 (5 bases). Trimming stripped 2 bases from V and 0 bases from J, with 7 bases between. Germline V gene lookup returns CDR1 SGHRS and CDR2 YFSETQ. The CDR3 spans 14 residues. CDR3 residues: CASSFGGSTDTQYF. The CDR3, as DNA: TGCGCCAGCAGCTTTGGCGGGAGCACAGATACGCAGTATTTT.

This clone has only a few counts. The chain joins TRBV19 to TRBJ2-2; 8 bases match TRBD2. The junction had 6 bases not matched to a gene; V was cut back by 3 bases and J by 6 bases. Germline V gene sequence: CDR1 LNHDA, CDR2 SQIVND (reference sequence). There are 15 residues in the CDR3. The CDR3: CASSIQRERAGELFF. In DNA form, the CDR3 reads TGTGCCAGTAGTATTCAGCGGGAGCGGGCCGGGGAGCTGTTTTTT.

The CDR3 region is CASSPASRDYEQYF. CDR3 in DNA: TGTGCCAGCAGCCCCGCGTCGAGGGACTACGAGCAGTACTTC. The V and J genes are TRBV7-2 and TRBJ2-7, with a tentative D call TRBD2 (5 bases). The CDR3 is 14 amino acids. Germline loops: CDR1 SGHTA, CDR2 FQGNSA. Trimming cost V 5 bases and J 3 bases, with 14 bases left between them. The variable domain in full, with the rest retrieved from reference TRBV7-2 and TRBJ2-7, is GAGVSQSPSNKVTEKGKDVELRCDPISGHTALYWYRQSLGQGLEFLIYFQGNSAPDKSGLPSDRFSAERTGGSVSTLTIQRTQQEDSAVYLCASSPASRDYEQYFGPGTRLTVT.

The chain joins TRBV5-1 to TRBJ2-5, with 7 bases matching TRBD2. There are 16 residues in the CDR3. Germline V gene lookup returns CDR1 SGHRS and CDR2 YFSETQ. Trimming at V came to 0 bases and at J to 1 base, leaving 6 bases not matched to a gene. CDR3 residues: CASSLGVAGAQETQYF. CDR3 bases: TGCGCCAGCAGCTTGGGCGTGGCGGGAGCCCAAGAGACCCAGTACTTC.

The gene calls are TRBV14 and TRBJ2-1; TRBD1 might be the D (6 bases). The V end was cut by 4 bases, the J end by 4 bases, with 11 bases between. The CDR3 totals 14 residues. CDR1 SGHDN and CDR2 FVKESK come from the germline V gene. The CDR3 DNA reads as TGTGCCAGCAGCCCGAGGACAGATTACAATGAGCAGTTCTTC. The encoded protein is CASSPRTDYNEQFF. Full variable domain (remainder filled in from reference TRBV14 and TRBJ2-1): EAGVTQFPSHSVIEKGQTVTLRCDPISGHDNLYWYRRVMGKEIKFLLHFVKESKQDESGMPNNRFLAERTGGTYSTLKVQPAELEDSGVYFCASSPRTDYNEQFFGPGTRLTVL.

The J gene is TRBJ1-2, the V gene TRBV4-2, with TRBD1 matching over 9 bases. The V and J ends lost 0 bases and 5 bases, in that order; junction bases with no gene match: 7. Per germline, CDR1 LGHNA and CDR2 YNFKEQ. This CDR3 region has 16 residues. The CDR3 region has the DNA TGTGCCAGCAGCCAAGACGGAGGGGACAGGGAGTATGGCTACACCTTC. Residues: CASSQDGGDREYGYTF.

The rearrangement joins TRBV13 to TRBJ2-5, with unresolved D. The V end lost 2 bases, the J end lost 0 bases, and 16 bases lay between the germline ends. CDR1 PRHDT and CDR2 FYEKMQ come from the germline V gene (reference sequence). The length of the CDR3 is 17 residues. As DNA, the CDR3 is TGTGCCAGCAGCTTATTCTCGCGGAGCGTATACCAAGAGACCCAGTACTTC. Its protein product is CASSLFSRSVYQETQYF.

V gene TRBV11-2 combines with J gene TRBJ2-5; 10 nucleotides match TRBD2. Germline V CDR1 and CDR2: SGHAT, FQNNGV. V gave up 1 base and J gave up 5 bases; unmatched junction bases: 7. The CDR3 totals 16 residues. CDR3: CASSLGQRGGGETQYF. DNA for the CDR3: TGTGCCAGCAGCTTAGGACAGCGGGGGGGCGGCGAGACCCAGTACTTC.

This sequence joins TRBV19 and TRBJ1-3, with 11 bases that match TRBD1. The ends lost 4 bases at V and 1 base at J; junction bases unmatched: 9. The CDR3 consists of 18 residues. Germline CDR1 is LNHDA and CDR2 is SQIVND (reference sequence). The CDR3 region is CASSTERGTGGSGNTIYF. In DNA form, the CDR3 reads TGTGCCAGTAGTACCGAAAGAGGGACAGGGGGTTCTGGAAACACCATATATTTT. The whole variable domain, filled in from reference TRBV19 and TRBJ1-3, reads DGGITQSPKYLFRKEGQNVTLSCEQNLNHDAMYWYRQDPGQGLRLIYYSQIVNDFQKGDIAEGYSVSREKKESFPLTVTSAQKNPTAFYLCASSTERGTGGSGNTIYFGEGSWLTVV.

The chain carries TRBV5-1 and TRBJ2-2, with D possibly TRBD1 on 5 matching bases. Trimming shortened V by 1 base and J by 3 bases, and 7 bases separated the two germline ends. CDR1 and CDR2 from the germline V gene are SGHRS and YFSETQ. This CDR3 spans 14 amino acids. DNA of the CDR3: TGCGCCAGCAGCTTGCAGGGATACACCGGGGAGCTGTTTTTT. Translated, it gives CASSLQGYTGELFF.

This clone was observed at least ten times. The chain carries TRBV25-1 and TRBJ2-1, with 8 bases aligning to TRBD2. The V gene end was trimmed by 0 bases and the J gene end by 6 bases; junction bases not matched to a gene: 4. CDR1 is MGHDK and CDR2 is SYGVNS in the germline V gene. The CDR3 is made up of 15 amino acids. The CDR3 DNA follows: TGTGCCAGCAGTGAATACCAGCGGGAGCGCAATGAGCAGTTCTTC. The encoded protein is CASSEYQRERNEQFF.

This clone was counted only a few times. The J gene is TRBJ2-7, the V gene TRBV7-2; D is uncertain. Trimming stripped 8 bases from V and 0 bases from J, with 17 bases between. The CDR3 is 15 amino acids. Per germline, CDR1 SGHTA and CDR2 FQGNSA. The CDR3 loop is CASGLNPWSSYEQYF. The CDR3 region has the DNA TGTGCCAGCGGATTGAATCCGTGGAGCTCCTACGAGCAGTACTTC.

This chain joins TRBV6-5 and TRBJ1-3; the D is unclear. V lost 5 bases and J lost 9, with 11 bases in between. The CDR3 spans 12 residues. Germline assignment: CDR1 MNHEY and CDR2 SVGAGI. In DNA, the CDR3 is TGTGCCAGCAGTCCAAGGGCGGGCACCATATATTTT. Amino acids: CASSPRAGTIYF.

This clone was counted a single time. This CDR3 is also generated by other DNA sequences in the sample. The chain is built from TRBV7-9 and TRBJ1-3; D remains ambiguous. Germline V lookup: CDR1 SEHNR, CDR2 FQNEAQ (reference sequence). Trimming took 3 bases from V and 4 from J, leaving 4 bases between them. The CDR3 contains 12 residues. CDR3 coding DNA: TGTGCCAGCAGCTTTGAGGGAAACACCATATATTTT. It is translated as CASSFEGNTIYF.